What follows is one T cell receptor (beta chain) and its context. Sequencing was performed with immunoSEQ multiplex PCR; in TCRdb, only in-frame clones are kept and a portion is missing. The table has around 300,000 clones, around 85% seen once. These data come from a study of blood T cell repertoires in COVID-19. Losses at the gene ends were 2 bases for V and 3 bases for J; bases not matched to a gene: 6. CDR1 and CDR2 (germline): KGHSH, LQKENI. The CDR3 spans 16 residues. The chain recombines TRBV18 with TRBJ2-2; 7 bases are shared with TRBD1. The sample taken for sequencing was PBMCs or T cells enriched from blood (not recorded which). The source is a woman in her forties who had recovered from COVID-19. The CDR3 sequence: CASSPGRGGDTGELFF. Here the CDR3 DNA reads TGTGCCAGCTCACCAGGGAGAGGGGGCGACACCGGGGAGCTGTTTTTT.